This T cell receptor beta chain was captured by sequencing in a study of response to subunit inactivated influenza vaccine (dated by TCRdb to the late 2010s). Study-wide context: To follow how T cells responded to a trivalent subunit inactivated influenza vaccine, the researchers relied on deep quantitative profiling of the T cell receptor repertoire. Findings and caveats that apply to the study as a whole: The authors proposed that each seasonal influenza vaccination may bring in only a limited number of new T cells.

The receptor library was made with RT-PCR. Reads for this sample came from an Illumina HiSeq 2500. TCRdb passed the public sequencing reads through fastp at Q25 and MiXCR, retaining productive beta sequences. Identical CDR3 proteins give one entry, which carries the most common genes and DNA. Present in this sample are about 520,000 distinct CDR3 sequences, more than 7% of which were seen just once. The top ten hold around 13% of the sample. The CDR3 covers 14 residues, taking in both the cysteine and the phenylalanine. Kept here is only the CDR3 DNA, which spans 42 bases and is read in frame from base 1. CDR1 ENHRY and CDR2 SYGVKD were looked up in the germline V gene. V is trimmed back by 7 bases and J by 6 bases, and the junction contains 5 bases that no gene match accounts for. This clonotype was counted at least ten times. Its target antigen remains unknown. Base qualities are not recorded, but no much larger clone differs from it by a single base.

The receptor was derived from a man between 50 and 75 years old who received an inactivated influenza vaccine. Donor details come from another sample of the same person, matched by shared clones. Recombination connected TRBV10-3 to TRBJ2-1; the central 11 bases match TRBD1. The source material was PBMCs from blood, sampled about 24 months after vaccination. The DNA sequence is as follows: TGTGCCATCATGGGACAGGGGGTCTTCAATGAGCAGTTCTTC. Protein translation: CAIMGQGVFNEQFF.